This TCR beta chain derives from a study of neoadjuvant nivolumab and ipilimumab in lung cancer. Overall study context: Patients got nivolumab 3 mg/kg on days 1, 15 and 29; combination added ipilimumab 1 mg/kg day 1.

Using immunoSEQ multiplex PCR, the repertoire was profiled, and TCRdb retains in-frame clones only, with some absent. The data hold 39,000 or so clones, with approximately 89% observed a single time. Overall study findings and caveats: TCR receptors were sequenced in few samples. TCR richness and clonality were higher in tumors than adjacent uninvolved lung. Resected-tumor TCR richness correlated positively with pretherapy blood richness.

The V gene end was trimmed by 7 bases and the J gene end by 2 bases; junction bases not matched to a gene: 12. This CDR3 is 16 amino acids long. Germline CDR1 and CDR2: SQVTM and ANQGSEA. Worth noting for this clone: What it recognizes is unknown.

This TCR came from an adult with non-small cell lung cancer. The specimen was peripheral blood, collected before neoadjuvant nivolumab, alone or with ipilimumab. This chain connects TRBV29-1 to TRBJ2-3; 10 nucleotides match TRBD2. The CDR3 is CSGGGLAGVTTDTQYF. CDR3 nucleotide sequence: TGCAGCGGGGGGGGGCTAGCGGGAGTTACCACAGATACGCAGTATTTT.